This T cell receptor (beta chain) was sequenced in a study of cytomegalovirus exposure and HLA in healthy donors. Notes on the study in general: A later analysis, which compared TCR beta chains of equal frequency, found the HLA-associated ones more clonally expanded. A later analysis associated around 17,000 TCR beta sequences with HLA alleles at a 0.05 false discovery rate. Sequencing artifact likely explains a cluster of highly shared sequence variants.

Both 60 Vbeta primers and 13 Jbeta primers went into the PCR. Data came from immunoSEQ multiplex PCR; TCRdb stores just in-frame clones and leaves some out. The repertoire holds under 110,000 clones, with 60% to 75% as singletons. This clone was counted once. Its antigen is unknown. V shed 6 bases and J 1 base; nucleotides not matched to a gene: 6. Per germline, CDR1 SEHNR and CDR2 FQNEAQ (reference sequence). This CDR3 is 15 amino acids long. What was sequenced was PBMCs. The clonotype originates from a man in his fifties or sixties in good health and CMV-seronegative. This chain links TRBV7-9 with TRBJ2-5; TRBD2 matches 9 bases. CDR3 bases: TGTGCCAGCAGTTATAGCGGGAGCGGCCAAGAGACCCAGTACTTC. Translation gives CASSYSGSGQETQYF.